This T cell receptor beta chain originates from a study of OX40 agonist ivuxolimab in advanced cancers. Study information: Dose-escalation patients had hepatocellular carcinoma, melanoma, renal cell or head and neck cancer.

TCRdb's table, derived via immunoSEQ multiplex PCR, lists solely in-frame clones and lacks some. The sample contains 75,000 to 90,000 clones, around 90% of which appear only once. Broader study findings: Dosing at 0.1 to 3.0 mg/kg was accompanied by clonal expansion of CD4+ and CD8+ blood T cells by week 6. Part of the nonresponder group also had normalized T-cell clonal expansion that was low. Compared with CD4+, CD8+ T cells on average had more expanded clones.

A word on this clone: Its antigen is currently unknown.

CDR3 length: 16 amino acids. Per germline, CDR1 SGHRS and CDR2 YFSETQ. Unmatched junction bases numbered 4, after V lost 4 bases and J lost 1 base. The clonotype was recovered from an adult with an advanced solid tumor such as melanoma, head and neck, liver or kidney cancer. The source was CD4+ or CD8+ T cells sorted from blood, collected in a trial of the OX40 agonist ivuxolimab. This chain joins TRBV5-1 and TRBJ2-3, with TRBD2 matching 12 bases. The CDR3 loop reads CASSAGLAGRTDTQYF. In nucleotides, the CDR3 is TGCGCCAGCAGCGCAGGACTAGCGGGACGCACAGATACGCAGTATTTT.